Listed below are T cell receptor beta chains from one sample, sequenced in a study of shared clonotypes between healthy human individuals. Profiling relied on immunoSEQ multiplex PCR, and the TCRdb table lists in-frame clones only, not all of them. The repertoire consists of 2 million to 2.5 million clones, with 85% to 95% occurring once and the leading ten covering roughly 0.36%. Sample: naive CD4+ T cells from PBMCs. The receptors shown here come from a young man in good health. Some clones in this sample may be carry-over from other donors' samples. CDR3s include the opening cysteine and the closing phenylalanine or tryptophan. D genes are given only for firm matches. The size field is filled for only some rows; it gives once, few, many or a size class.

j_call d_call clone_size v_call cdr3_aa cdr3_nt
TRBJ1-2 TRBD1 once TRBV28 CASGGQYYGYTF TGTGCCAGCGGGGGACAGTACTATGGCTACACCTTC
TRBJ2-7 TRBD1 NA TRBV5-6 CASSFTGGPVIEQYF TGTGCCAGCAGCTTTACAGGGGGTCCAGTCATCGAGCAGTACTTC
TRBJ2-2 NA NA TRBV7-9 CASSLLASDTGELFF TGTGCCAGCAGCTTACTGGCTAGCGACACCGGGGAGCTGTTTTTT
TRBJ2-7 NA NA TRBV6-5 CASRLGKEDEQYF TGTGCCAGCAGGCTAGGGAAGGAAGACGAGCAGTACTTC
TRBJ2-2 TRBD1 NA TRBV28 CASRGQGAAGELFF TGTGCCAGCAGGGGACAGGGGGCCGCCGGGGAGCTGTTTTTT
TRBJ2-5 NA NA TRBV7-2 CASSLTRTRVGVRETQYF TGTGCCAGCAGCTTAACCAGGACACGGGTGGGGGTGAGAGAGACCCAGTACTTC
TRBJ2-3 NA NA TRBV7-3 CASSLTGAYTDTQYF TGTGCCAGCAGCTTAACGGGGGCCTACACAGATACGCAGTATTTT
TRBJ2-3 NA once TRBV28 CASITGVGSTDTQYF TGTGCCAGCATCACTGGAGTCGGATCCACAGATACGCAGTATTTT
TRBJ2-5 NA NA TRBV5-1 CASSLSGLALWTETQYF TGCGCCAGCAGCTTGTCAGGGTTGGCGTTGTGGACGGAGACCCAGTACTTC
TRBJ2-7 NA NA TRBV5-1 CASSKAEPLREQYF TGCGCCAGCAGCAAGGCGGAGCCCTTACGCGAGCAGTACTTC
TRBJ2-3 TRBD2 NA TRBV27 CASSPGLVRSTDTQYF TGTGCCAGCAGTCCAGGACTAGTGAGGAGCACAGATACGCAGTATTTT
TRBJ1-1 NA few TRBV2 CASSEDGVAFF TGTGCCAGCAGTGAGGATGGGGTAGCTTTCTTT
TRBJ2-1 NA NA TRBV6-5 CASRGPSYNEQFF TGTGCCAGCAGGGGGCCCTCCTACAATGAGCAGTTCTTC
TRBJ2-5 TRBD2 once TRBV14 CASSQARTSGRETQYF TGTGCCAGCAGCCAAGCCAGGACTAGCGGGAGGGAGACCCAGTACTTC
TRBJ2-5 NA NA TRBV28 CASSFAGETQYF TGTGCCAGCAGTTTTGCAGGGGAGACCCAGTACTTC
TRBJ2-1 NA NA TRBV4-2 CASSPGTTLNEQFF TGTGCCAGCAGCCCCGGGACCACCCTCAATGAGCAGTTCTTC
TRBJ2-1 NA NA TRBV6-6 CASSTTGKEQFF TGTGCCAGCAGTACCACAGGGAAAGAGCAGTTCTTC
TRBJ1-5 NA once TRBV6-6 CASSLDGRNQPQHF TGTGCCAGCAGTTTAGACGGCCGTAATCAGCCCCAGCATTTT
TRBJ2-1 NA NA TRBV7-3 CASSPDVGAPYNEQFF TGTGCCAGCAGCCCCGACGTGGGAGCACCCTACAATGAGCAGTTCTTC
TRBJ1-2 NA NA TRBV19 CASSIVGVQMGYTF TGTGCCAGTAGTATAGTTGGGGTGCAGATGGGCTACACCTTC